The rows below give T cell receptor beta chains drawn from one sample of a study of T cells in Graves' hyperthyroidism and ophthalmopathy. TCRdb fed the multiplex PCR reads into MiXCR, producing one record per CDR3 protein. This table holds 550,000 to 800,000 distinct CDR3 sequences, about a sixth found once. The sample consisted of blood. These receptors came from a man younger than 35 with Graves' hyperthyroidism. The CDR3 runs from the conserved cysteine through the conserved F or W. D genes are given only for firm matches. Clone size is not always given. Where it is, it says once, few, many or a class for expanded clones.

j_call	clone_size	d_call	v_call	cdr3_nt	cdr3_aa
TRBJ1-4	many	NA	TRBV6-1	TGTGCCAGCAGTGAAGACAGGTACGGAAAACTGTTTTTT	CASSEDRYGKLFF
TRBJ1-1	few	NA	TRBV7-8	TGTGCCAGCAGCGGGGGATCAGTAGGCACTGAAGCTTTCTTT	CASSGGSVGTEAFF
TRBJ2-7	few	TRBD1	TRBV20-1	TGCAGTGCTAGAACCGCCGGGACAGGCGGATACGAGCAGTACTTC	CSARTAGTGGYEQYF
TRBJ2-7	many	TRBD2	TRBV14	TGTGCCAGCAGCCAAAGGGCCGGGACTAACCCCTACGAGCAGTACTTC	CASSQRAGTNPYEQYF
TRBJ2-3	few	TRBD1	TRBV5-1	TGCGCCAGCAGCCTCCGGGACAGACAGATAACGCAGTATTTT	CASSLRDRQITQYF
TRBJ2-7	many	NA	TRBV29-1	TGCAGCGTTGAAGATAAGGCGGGGGCTTTCTACGAGCAGTACTTC	CSVEDKAGAFYEQYF
TRBJ1-1	many	TRBD1	TRBV15	TGTGCCACCAGCTCCAGGGGGGGCCCCACTGAAGCTTTCTTT	CATSSRGGPTEAFF
TRBJ2-1	many	TRBD2	TRBV20-1	TGCAGTGCTAACCCTAGCGGGAGCTACTACAATGAGCAGTTCTTC	CSANPSGSYYNEQFF
TRBJ2-1	NA	NA	TRBV7-9	TGTGCCAGCAGCCCCCGTCTTGGACTGAAGGCCGGGAGTGAGCAGTTCTTC	CASSPRLGLKAGSEQFF
TRBJ1-5	few	NA	TRBV6-1	TGTGCCAGCAGTGAAGAGGGGCTTAGCAATCAGCCCCAGCATTTT	CASSEEGLSNQPQHF
TRBJ2-6	NA	NA	TRBV7-2	TGTGCCAGCAGTGGTCGAGCGACCGGGGCCAACGTCCTGACTTTC	CASSGRATGANVLTF
TRBJ2-7	few	NA	TRBV7-6	TGTGCCAGCAGCTCCCCCATTAACGGGGTGTACGAGCAGTACTTC	CASSSPINGVYEQYF
TRBJ1-3	NA	NA	TRBV28	TGTGCCAGCTCCGGAACCCGGGGAAACACCATATATTTT	CASSGTRGNTIYF
TRBJ2-3	many	TRBD1	TRBV28	TGTGCCAGCAGACTAGACAGGGGATGGGATACGCAGTATTTT	CASRLDRGWDTQYF
TRBJ1-5	many	NA	TRBV3-1	TGTGCCAGCAGCCAAGGCCAGGAGAATCAGCCCCAGCATTTT	CASSQGQENQPQHF
TRBJ2-5	NA	TRBD1	TRBV6-2/TRBV6-3	TGTGCCAGCAGTTCCCTGACAGGGGAAGAGACCCAGTACTTC	CASSSLTGEETQYF
TRBJ2-3	NA	NA	TRBV20-1	TGCAGTGCTGGATCCCGAGCGAACACAGATACGCAGTATTTT	CSAGSRANTDTQYF
TRBJ1-2	few	NA	TRBV9	TGTGCCAGCAGCGGAACAGGGTATGACTATGGCTACACCTTC	CASSGTGYDYGYTF
TRBJ2-3	many	TRBD1	TRBV27	TGTGCCACCTCCCGGACAGGGACCACAGATACGCAGTATTTT	CATSRTGTTDTQYF
TRBJ2-7	few	TRBD1	TRBV20-1	TGCAGTGCCCATGCTGGACAGGTGAAAGAGCAGTACTTC	CSAHAGQVKEQYF
TRBJ2-5	NA	NA	TRBV27	TGTGCCAGCAGGGCAGTGGGGGAGACCCAGTACTTC	CASRAVGETQYF
TRBJ2-1	few	NA	TRBV7-8	TGTGCCAGCAGCTCGCAATCGGGGGCCTCCTACAATGAGCAGTTCTTC	CASSSQSGASYNEQFF
TRBJ2-1	NA	TRBD2	TRBV24-1	TGTGCCACCACTAGCGGCTACTCCTACAATGAGCAGTTCTTC	CATTSGYSYNEQFF
TRBJ2-1	few	TRBD1	TRBV6-1	TGTGCCAGCAGTGAAGCCCCAGGACAGGAGAATGAGCAGTTCTTC	CASSEAPGQENEQFF
TRBJ1-1	many	NA	TRBV5-6	TGTGCCAGCAGCTTGGATGAGGTTGAAGCTTTCTTT	CASSLDEVEAFF
TRBJ1-1	many	TRBD1	TRBV5-1	TGCGCCAGCAGGCCTCCTACAGGGGCGAACACTGAAGCTTTCTTT	CASRPPTGANTEAFF
TRBJ2-1	NA	TRBD1	TRBV9	TGTGCCAGCAGCGCTCCCGGGACAGCTTACAATGAGCAGTTCTTC	CASSAPGTAYNEQFF
TRBJ2-7	many	NA	TRBV18	TGTGCCAGCTCACCAACCGGGGGCGCCAACTACGAGCAGTACTTC	CASSPTGGANYEQYF
TRBJ2-2	few	TRBD2	TRBV4-2	TGTGCCAGCAGCCCAGGACTAGCCCGGGACACCGGGGAGCTGTTTTTT	CASSPGLARDTGELFF
TRBJ2-1	NA	NA	TRBV11-2	TGTGCCAGCAGCTTGGGATTAGTCACCTACAATGAGCAGTTCTTC	CASSLGLVTYNEQFF
TRBJ2-3	few	NA	TRBV7-9	TGTGCCAGCAGGGACCTAGCGATTACAGATACGCAGTATTTT	CASRDLAITDTQYF
TRBJ2-7	many	TRBD1	TRBV28	TGTGCCAGCACCGAGACAGGGTCATCCTACGAGCAGTACTTC	CASTETGSSYEQYF
TRBJ2-1	many	TRBD2	TRBV6-2/TRBV6-3	TGTGCCAGCAGCCCCCAGGGAGGGAAGTCCTACAATGAGCAGTTCTTC	CASSPQGGKSYNEQFF
TRBJ1-1	few	TRBD1	TRBV19	TGTGCCAGTACTCCTCTCCCGGGACAGTCGAACACTGAAGCTTTCTTT	CASTPLPGQSNTEAFF
TRBJ2-3	many	TRBD2	TRBV7-2	TGTGCCAGCAGACGGGGACTAGCGAACACAGATACGCAGTATTTT	CASRRGLANTDTQYF
TRBJ2-2	few	TRBD2	TRBV5-1	TGCGCCAGCAGCTTGAGTCTAGCGGGTCTGAACACCGGGGAGCTGTTTTTT	CASSLSLAGLNTGELFF
TRBJ2-1	many	NA	TRBV5-4	TGTGCCAGCAGCTTCCGGGACCCAACGAATGAGCAGTTCTTC	CASSFRDPTNEQFF
TRBJ2-3	few	NA	TRBV29-1	TGCAGCGTTGGTTCAAGGGGACGGGGCACAGATACGCAGTATTTT	CSVGSRGRGTDTQYF
TRBJ2-3	NA	NA	TRBV18	TGTGCCAGCTCACCACCGCTAGGGGGGACGGATACGCAGTATTTT	CASSPPLGGTDTQYF
TRBJ2-1	few	TRBD2	TRBV28	TGTGCCAGCAGTGGCGGGAGCTCCTACAATGAGCGGTTCTTC	CASSGGSSYNERFF
TRBJ2-1	NA	NA	TRBV20-1	TGCAGTGCTGGGCCGGTGGGGGAGCAGTTCTTC	CSAGPVGEQFF
TRBJ2-1	many	TRBD2	TRBV5-1	TGCGCCAGCAGCCCTAGCGGAGATGGGAATGAGCAGTTCTTC	CASSPSGDGNEQFF
TRBJ2-7	NA	NA	TRBV7-2	TGTGCCAGCAGCTTAGAAGGGGACGAGCAGTACTTC	CASSLEGDEQYF
TRBJ2-1	few	TRBD2	TRBV2	TGTGCCAGCAGGAGGACTAGCGGCGACCCCGGGGGCTACAATGAGCAGTTCTTC	CASRRTSGDPGGYNEQFF
TRBJ2-7	NA	TRBD1	TRBV7-7	TGTGCCAGCGGCCCGGACAGGGATGGCGAGCAGTACTTC	CASGPDRDGEQYF
TRBJ1-2	NA	NA	TRBV12-3/TRBV12-4	TGTGCCAGCAGTTTTGTCAGCCACTATGGCTACACCTTC	CASSFVSHYGYTF
TRBJ2-3	many	NA	TRBV6-2/TRBV6-3	TGTGCCAGCACCTCCAGAGGAAGCCAGGATACGCAGTATTTT	CASTSRGSQDTQYF
TRBJ2-1	NA	TRBD2	TRBV11-3	TGTGCCAGCAGCTTAGGCCGAGCGGGAAGGGTTGAGCAGTTCTTC	CASSLGRAGRVEQFF
TRBJ2-5	many	NA	TRBV7-3	TGTGCCAGCAGCAAAGGGCCACCCCAAGAGACCCAGTACTTC	CASSKGPPQETQYF
TRBJ2-4	few	TRBD1	TRBV7-2	TGTGCCAGCAGCTTAAGGACAGGGTTGGCCAAAAACATTCAGTACTTC	CASSLRTGLAKNIQYF